One and the same sample provided the 28 T cell receptor beta chains below, sequenced in a study of regulatory T cells in long-lasting Graves disease. HTBI primers from iRepertoire and Arm-PCR of CDR3 regions yielded the TCR beta libraries. MiXCR, run by TCRdb on the multiplex PCR reads, gives a single entry per CDR3 protein. The sample records hundreds of thousands of distinct CDR3 sequences, roughly 15% being singletons. Time point denoted: newly diagnosed GD, antithyroid drugs for less than 3 months. From RNA extracted from PBMCs, the TCR library was made. This same sample was also taken into another study, of T cells in Graves' hyperthyroidism and ophthalmopathy.

The sequences come from peripheral blood mononuclear cells (PBMCs), collected at new diagnosis, from a patient treated with antithyroid drugs. Receptors originate from a woman in her thirties with Graves disease.

This clonotype was picked up a small number of times. The V gene is TRBV6-1, the J gene TRBJ2-5; TRBD2 matches 11 bases. This CDR3 contains 17 residues. The germline CDR1 and CDR2 sequences are MNHNS and SASEGT. The J segment lost 3 bases and the V segment lost 6 bases, leaving 12 bases of the junction unmatched. This chain's CDR3 is CASSPPSLAGGKETQYF. The CDR3 region has the DNA TGTGCCAGCAGCCCACCCTCCCTAGCGGGAGGTAAAGAGACCCAGTACTTC.

This clonotype occurred a few times. The J gene is TRBJ2-3, the V gene TRBV18; D tentatively fits TRBD1 or TRBD2 (5 bases each). In germline, CDR1 is KGHSH, CDR2 LQKENI. The CDR3 consists of 14 residues. Trimming stripped 2 bases from V and 3 bases from J, with 9 bases between. The CDR3 region has the DNA TGTGCCAGCTCACCAATAGAGGGGACAGATACGCAGTATTTT. Its translation: CASSPIEGTDTQYF.

V and J are TRBV5-1 and TRBJ2-3; 12 nucleotides agree with TRBD2. V trimming: 4 bases; J trimming: 4 bases; junction bases outside the gene matches: 10. The CDR3 runs 17 residues. Germline V CDR1 and CDR2: SGHRS, YFSETQ. The CDR3 DNA follows: TGCGCCAGCAGCCCGCAACCATCTAGCGGGAGGGCAGATACGCAGTATTTT. Translating it yields CASSPQPSSGRADTQYF.

V usage is TRBV5-1 and J usage is TRBJ2-4; D assignment may be TRBD1 or TRBD2 (6 bases each). CDR3 length: 13 amino acids. V was cut by 3 bases and J by 8 bases, with 12 bases left in between. CDR1 is SGHRS, CDR2 YFSETQ, per germline. The CDR3 nucleotides are TGCGCCAGCAGCTCAACAGGGACTGACATTCAGTACTTC. It yields the protein CASSSTGTDIQYF.

The chain employs TRBV14 and TRBJ2-3; D uncertain. V lost 1 base, J lost 5 bases, and 10 bases lay in between. The CDR3 contains 14 residues. Germline lookup yields CDR1 SGHDN and CDR2 FVKESK. CDR3 sequence reads: CASSQAQPGDTQYF. CDR3 coding DNA: TGTGCCAGCAGCCAAGCCCAGCCAGGAGATACGCAGTATTTT.

The gene calls are TRBV6-5 and TRBJ1-5; D is unclear. Germline assignment: CDR1 MNHEY and CDR2 SVGAGI. The CDR3 runs 15 residues. V was trimmed by 4 bases and J by 3 bases, leaving 13 bases between them. The CDR3 DNA follows: TGTGCCAGCAGTTTTGTGGACCTTTACAATCAGCCCCAGCATTTT. Residues: CASSFVDLYNQPQHF.

This sequence joins TRBV7-9 and TRBJ1-5; D is unresolved. Deletions cut 1 base from V and 0 bases from J, with 13 bases between. The germline CDR1 and CDR2 sequences are SEHNR and FQNEAQ (reference sequence). The CDR3 extends over 17 amino acids. The CDR3, as DNA: TGTGCCAGCAGCTTAGTTAAGGATATTTATAGCAATCAGCCCCAGCATTTT. Its translation is CASSLVKDIYSNQPQHF.

The chain employs TRBV20-1 and TRBJ2-1, with 9 bases fitting TRBD2. The CDR3 contains 16 residues. With 2 bases clipped from V and 13 bases from J, the junction kept 18 bases outside the gene matches. Per germline, CDR1 DFQATT and CDR2 SNEGSKA (reference sequence). CDR3 loop: CSARLSVIAGDPSQFF. In DNA form, the CDR3 reads TGCAGTGCTAGACTATCGGTAATAGCGGGAGACCCGTCCCAGTTCTTC.

This clonotype occurred many times. The chain couples TRBV7-9 to TRBJ2-1, with a tentative D call TRBD2 (5 bases). CDR3 length equals 11 residues. V was pared by 8 bases and J by 7 bases, with 9 bases between. Germline V gene lookup returns CDR1 SEHNR and CDR2 FQNEAQ (reference sequence). Written as DNA, the CDR3 is TGTGCCAGCTCTTGGAGGAATGAGCAGTTCTTC. Encoded protein: CASSWRNEQFF.

Ten or more counts support this clonotype. The rearrangement joins TRBV28 to TRBJ2-5; D ambiguous. Trimming shortened V by 3 bases and J by 4 bases, and 6 bases separated the two germline ends. Per germline, CDR1 MDHEN and CDR2 SYDVKM. This CDR3 has 12 residues. CDR3 sequence reads: CASSFQLETQYF. Here the CDR3 DNA reads TGTGCCAGCAGTTTCCAGTTAGAGACCCAGTACTTC. Supplemented by reference TRBV28 and TRBJ2-5, the full variable domain reads DVKVTQSSRYLVKRTGEKVFLECVQDMDHENMFWYRQDPGLGLRLIYFSYDVKMKEKGDIPEGYSVSREKKERFSLILESASTNQTSMYLCASSFQLETQYFGPGTRLLVL.

This clonotype has ten or more counts. Here the CDR3 reads CATRPRYNEQFF. CDR3 nucleotide sequence: TGTGCCACCAGGCCTAGGTACAATGAGCAGTTCTTC. V is TRBV2 and J is TRBJ2-1; D remains unclear. Trimming removed 10 bases from V and 4 bases from J, with 11 bases in between. Germline CDR1 reads SNHLY; CDR2 reads FYNNEI. The CDR3 length is 12 residues.

This clonotype was found many times. V and J are TRBV11-2 and TRBJ2-7; 12 nucleotides line up with TRBD2. V lost 1 base and J lost 2; bases outside the gene matches: 3. Germline V lookup: CDR1 SGHAT, CDR2 FQNNGV. This CDR3 has 16 residues. The CDR3 DNA sequence: TGTGCCAGCAGCTTAGGACTAGCGGGAGTCACCTACGAGCAGTACTTC. This translates into CASSLGLAGVTYEQYF.

With respect to this clonotype: The CDR3 carries no conserved terminal phenylalanine or tryptophan, so it likely arises from a read error. This chain uses TRBV7-2 with TRBJ1-5; D may be TRBD1 (6 bases). The CDR3 is 18 amino acids. V was trimmed by 1 base and J by 0 bases, leaving 16 bases between them. Germline CDR1 SGHTA, CDR2 FQGNSA. In DNA form, the CDR3 reads TGTGCCAGCAGCTTAGTCGGGGGGCTGGGCTATAGCAATCAGCCCCAGCATCTT. It specifies CASSLVGGLGYSNQPQHL.

This chain links TRBV20-1 with TRBJ1-6; D unclear. V dropped 3 bases and J dropped 10 bases, with 7 bases sitting between them. Germline V lookup: CDR1 DFQATT, CDR2 SNEGSKA (reference sequence). This CDR3 has 11 residues. CDR3 protein: CSASDMSPLHF. Here the CDR3 DNA reads TGCAGTGCTAGCGACATGTCACCCCTCCACTTT.

The chain links TRBV7-8 to TRBJ2-7; 8 bases agree with TRBD1. This CDR3 contains 15 residues. With V trimmed by 4 bases and J by 2 bases, 7 bases remained unmatched. Germline V gene data show CDR1 as SGHVS and CDR2 as FQNEAQ. The CDR3 DNA follows: TGTGCCAGCAGCTCCTGGGACAGGAGGACCTACGAGCAGTACTTC. Amino acid sequence: CASSSWDRRTYEQYF.

The chain links TRBV7-2 to TRBJ2-2, with D perhaps TRBD1 or TRBD2 (5 bases each). The ends were cut back, 4 bases at V and 4 bases at J, with 16 bases in the middle. CDR3 length: 16 amino acids. Germline V gene data show CDR1 as SGHTA and CDR2 as FQGNSA. In nucleotides, the CDR3 is TGTGCCAGCAGCTCCCTCGGGGCTAGACTCACCGGGGAGCTGTTTTTT. The encoded protein is CASSSLGARLTGELFF.

There are a few counts of this clonotype. CDR3 amino acids: CSVILAGVVETQYF. The CDR3 DNA reads TGCAGCGTGATTCTAGCGGGAGTCGTAGAGACCCAGTACTTC. The chain has TRBV29-1 and TRBJ2-5, with TRBD2 matching 10 bases. This CDR3 comprises 14 residues. Trimming at V came to 6 bases and at J to 4 bases, leaving 8 bases not matched to a gene. Per germline, CDR1 SQVTM and CDR2 ANQGSEA.

There are many counts of this clonotype. The V and J genes are TRBV27 and TRBJ1-3, with D unresolved. CDR1 and CDR2 (germline): MNHEY, SMNVEV (reference sequence). The CDR3 runs to 20 residues. The V gene lost 0 bases and the J gene lost 8 bases, with 29 bases spanning the gap. This chain's CDR3 is CASSLSRVNPTKEARHTIYF. The CDR3 nucleotides are TGTGCCAGCAGTTTATCACGGGTAAATCCAACCAAAGAGGCTCGTCACACCATATATTTT.

This clonotype was detected a few times. This chain links TRBV20-1 with TRBJ2-5; 9 nucleotides agree with TRBD2. The CDR3 has 16 amino acids. Germline loops: CDR1 DFQATT, CDR2 SNEGSKA (reference sequence). The ends lost 2 bases at V and 4 bases at J; junction bases unmatched: 11. The CDR3 DNA reads TGCAGTGCTAGACGGCTTAGCGGGAGTGGTGGAGAGACCCAGTACTTC. This sequence encodes CSARRLSGSGGETQYF.

This clonotype has at least ten counts. The V gene is TRBV12-3 or TRBV12-4, the J gene TRBJ2-7; 10 bases are a match to TRBD1. CDR3 size: 16 residues. V lost 5 bases, J lost 9 bases, and 16 bases stayed unmatched. The CDR3 protein is CASSPRGRTGGFGQYF. CDR3 DNA sequence: TGTGCCAGCAGTCCACGGGGGAGGACAGGGGGTTTTGGGCAGTACTTC.

This clonotype was observed a few times. This sequence joins TRBV14 and TRBJ1-3; D call uncertain. Trimming left V 5 bases short and J 0 bases short, with 11 bases between. CDR1 SGHDN and CDR2 FVKESK come from the germline V gene. The CDR3 has 15 residues. In nucleotides, the CDR3 is TGTGCCAGCAGCTGGGAGGCTCGCTCTGGAAACACCATATATTTT. This codes for CASSWEARSGNTIYF.

This clonotype was counted many times. The chain employs TRBV7-3 and TRBJ2-5; D not resolved. This CDR3 contains 15 residues. V lost 4 bases, J lost 5 bases, and 17 bases lay in between. CDR1 is SGHTA and CDR2 is FQGTGA in the germline V gene. The DNA for the CDR3 is TGTGCCAGCAGCTCCGCACCGGGCCCCGGGGAGACCCAGTACTTC. The encoded protein is CASSSAPGPGETQYF.

This clonotype was seen a single time. A much bigger clone sits one base away, suggesting this may be a read error. The conserved closing phenylalanine or tryptophan is absent in this CDR3, likely reflecting a read error. The rearrangement uses TRBV30 and TRBJ1-2; TRBD1 agrees at 8 bases. CDR1 and CDR2 (germline): GTSNPN, SVGIG (reference sequence). The V segment lost 0 bases and the J segment 4 bases; nucleotides outside the gene matches: 7. The CDR3 sequence is 15 residues long. The CDR3 nucleotides are TGTGCCTGGAGTGTGAGCAGGGGGCTGGTCTATGGCTACACCTCC. Its protein is CAWSVSRGLVYGYTS.

This clonotype was recorded many times. This chain connects TRBV12-3 or TRBV12-4 to TRBJ2-1; D is perhaps TRBD1 or TRBD2 (5 bases each). Trimming left V 3 bases short and J 4 bases short, with 16 bases between. The CDR3 has 16 residues. CDR3 in amino acids: CASSLGGTNPYNEQFF. The CDR3 bases are TGTGCCAGCAGTTTGGGTGGGACCAACCCATACAATGAGCAGTTCTTC.

This clonotype came up a few times. A read error may explain this, as a much larger clone is one base away. V usage is TRBV30 and J usage is TRBJ1-1; D remains ambiguous. The CDR3 loop spans 14 amino acids. Germline loops: CDR1 GTSNPN, CDR2 SVGIG (reference sequence). As DNA, the CDR3 is TGTGCCTGGAGTAGCGGCCAGCCGAACGCTGAAGCTTTCTTT. Residues: CAWSSGQPNAEAFF.

This clonotype has a handful of counts. This rearrangement joins TRBV7-2 to TRBJ2-7, with TRBD1 identical over 8 bases. V lost 5 bases, J lost 3 bases, and 3 bases stayed unmatched. Per germline, CDR1 SGHTA and CDR2 FQGNSA. There are 13 residues in the CDR3. The CDR3 region has the DNA TGTGCCAGCAGCGCACAGGGGGTCTACGAGCAGTACTTC. Its protein is CASSAQGVYEQYF.

This clonotype was observed at least ten times. V usage is TRBV6-5 and J usage is TRBJ2-7; 7 nucleotides line up with TRBD2. V trimming: 0 bases; J trimming: 2 bases; junction bases outside the gene matches: 7. Germline lookup yields CDR1 MNHEY and CDR2 SVGAGI. This CDR3 has 16 amino acids. The chain's CDR3 is CASSYSVPGLTYEQYF. The CDR3 nucleotides read TGTGCCAGCAGTTACTCGGTTCCGGGACTAACCTACGAGCAGTACTTC.

This clonotype has only a few counts. This rearrangement joins TRBV3-1 to TRBJ2-7; a weak D match, TRBD2 (6 bases). The V gene's germline CDR1 is LGHDT and CDR2 YNNKEL (reference sequence). Trimming shortened V by 1 base and J by 5 bases, and 18 bases separated the two germline ends. CDR3 size: 16 residues. The CDR3 region has the DNA TGTGCCAGCAGCCAAGGGACGGGAGTGATCCCCCACGAGCAGTACTTC. Translated: CASSQGTGVIPHEQYF.